What follows are 13 T cell receptor beta chains derived from one specimen sequenced in a study of T cell responses to AZD1222 COVID-19 vaccine. Sequencing was performed with immunoSEQ multiplex PCR; in TCRdb, only in-frame clones are kept and a portion is missing. Counted here are roughly 150,000 clones, roughly nine tenths occurring once; the ten biggest clones make up about 1.9%. The starting material was peripheral blood, obtained on day 0 of AZD1222 vaccination. The origin of the receptors is an adult in good health.

The V gene is TRBV9, the J gene TRBJ2-2; possibly TRBD2 for D (6 bases). The CDR3 is made up of 13 amino acids. Trimming shortened V by 5 bases and J by 7 bases, and 12 bases separated the two germline ends. Germline V gene sequence: CDR1 SGDLS, CDR2 YYNGEE. The CDR3 coding sequence is TGTGCCAGCAGTCAGGGAGGTGGCGGGGAGCTGTTTTTT. This codes for CASSQGGGGELFF. Filled out from reference TRBV9 and TRBJ2-2, the complete variable domain reads DSGVTQTPKHLITATGQRVTLRCSPRSGDLSVYWYQQSLDQGLQFLIQYYNGEERAKGNILERFSAQQFPDLHSELNLSSLELGDSALYFCASSQGGGGELFFGEGSRLTVL.

The chain is built from TRBV9 and TRBJ1-6; 7 bases map to TRBD1. V was clipped by 5 bases and J by 6 bases; unmatched bases: 5. Germline values: CDR1 SGDLS, CDR2 YYNGEE. The CDR3 length is 14 residues. The CDR3: CASSVGQINSPLHF. The CDR3 DNA is TGTGCCAGCAGTGTGGGACAGATTAATTCACCCCTCCACTTT.

The V call is TRBV7-8, the J call TRBJ2-7; 7 positions match TRBD1. This CDR3 spans 16 amino acids. Germline V gene lookup returns CDR1 SGHVS and CDR2 FQNEAQ. Trimming cost V 1 base and J 4 bases; bases outside gene matches: 10. DNA for the CDR3: TGTGCCAGCAGCTTAGGACGCCAGGACAGGCAATACGAGCAGTACTTC. It specifies CASSLGRQDRQYEQYF.

V is TRBV19 and J is TRBJ1-5; possibly TRBD1 for D (6 bases). Germline V gene lookup returns CDR1 LNHDA and CDR2 SQIVND (reference sequence). V shed 6 bases and J shed 1 base, with 10 bases lying between them. The CDR3 extends over 14 amino acids. This CDR3 is CASSGGLSNQPQHF. Here the CDR3 DNA reads TGTGCCAGTAGCGGGGGGCTGAGCAATCAGCCCCAGCATTTT.

The chain employs TRBV27 and TRBJ1-6, with D possibly being TRBD1 (5 bases). Trimming pared 8 bases from V and 10 bases from J, leaving 21 bases between. This CDR3 contains 15 residues. Per germline, CDR1 MNHEY and CDR2 SMNVEV (reference sequence). CDR3 bases: TGTGCCAGCGCCTCCTGGGGGAGGAGAGGATCACCCCTCCACTTT. The encoded protein is CASASWGRRGSPLHF.

This chain joins TRBV5-4 and TRBJ1-2, with 7 nucleotides matching TRBD1. The CDR3 spans 14 residues. Germline CDR1 SGHNT, CDR2 YYREEE (reference sequence). The J segment lost 5 bases and the V segment lost 4 bases, leaving 8 bases of the junction unmatched. The CDR3 coding sequence is TGTGCCAGCAGCGAGCAAGGGACAGCATATGGCTACACCTTC. It translates to CASSEQGTAYGYTF. The full variable domain, completed using reference TRBV5-4 and TRBJ1-2, is ETGVTQSPTHLIKTRGQQVTLRCSSQSGHNTVSWYQQALGQGPQFIFQYYREEENGRGNFPPRFSGLQFPNYSSELNVNALELDDSALYLCASSEQGTAYGYTFGSGTRLTVV.

V is TRBV28 and J is TRBJ1-5; weak D call: TRBD1 (6 bases). The germline V gene has CDR1 MDHEN and CDR2 SYDVKM. V shed 3 bases and J shed 1 base, with 7 bases lying between them. CDR3 size: 14 residues. This CDR3 is CASSFRGSNQPQHF. The CDR3 DNA follows: TGTGCCAGCAGTTTCAGGGGAAGCAATCAGCCCCAGCATTTT.

The V and J genes are TRBV28 and TRBJ1-2; 11 positions match TRBD1. Germline trimming cut 5 bases from V and 5 bases from J; bases unmatched to any gene: 4. The CDR3 is 14 amino acids. The germline V gene has CDR1 MDHEN and CDR2 SYDVKM. For the CDR3, the DNA is TGTGCCAGCAGTCCCGGGACAGGGGGATATGGCTACACCTTC. Translation: CASSPGTGGYGYTF.

V gene TRBV19 combines with J gene TRBJ2-2; D unclear. Per germline, CDR1 LNHDA and CDR2 SQIVND (reference sequence). CDR3 length: 13 amino acids. V gave up 3 bases and J gave up 5 bases, with 7 bases separating them. The chain's CDR3 is CASSISGTGELFF. As DNA, the CDR3 is TGTGCCAGTAGTATTTCCGGTACCGGGGAGCTGTTTTTT.

J is TRBJ1-4 and V is TRBV28; D is unresolved. The CDR3 loop spans 13 amino acids. V was trimmed by 8 bases and J by 5 bases, leaving 12 bases between them. The V gene's germline CDR1 is MDHEN and CDR2 SYDVKM. For the CDR3, the DNA is TGTGCCAGCCGGAGCTTAAACAATGAAAAACTGTTTTTT. This translates into CASRSLNNEKLFF.

V and J are TRBV10-3 and TRBJ1-1; 12 bases fit TRBD1. Germline V gene sequence: CDR1 ENHRY, CDR2 SYGVKD. The CDR3 sequence is 13 residues long. V lost 4 bases to trimming and J lost 12 bases; unmatched junction nucleotides: 6. This CDR3 reads CAISGGQGAQTFF. The CDR3 DNA is TGTGCCATCAGTGGGGGACAGGGGGCGCAGACTTTCTTT.

V is TRBV5-1 and J is TRBJ1-3, with D perhaps matching TRBD1 (6 bases). The CDR3 totals 15 residues. Per germline, CDR1 SGHRS and CDR2 YFSETQ. V lost 4 bases to trimming and J lost 4 bases, with 15 bases between them. This chain's CDR3 is CASSAGTPWGNTIYF. CDR3 DNA sequence: TGCGCCAGCAGCGCCGGGACACCGTGGGGAAACACCATATATTTT.

J is TRBJ1-1 and V is TRBV6-5; D is ambiguous. Germline V lookup: CDR1 MNHEY, CDR2 SVGAGI. The germline V and J ends were trimmed by 10 bases and 0 bases, with 15 bases remaining between them. This CDR3 spans 14 amino acids. Here the CDR3 reads CATLGRGMNTEAFF. The CDR3 region has the DNA TGTGCCACCCTTGGACGGGGAATGAACACTGAAGCTTTCTTT.